The source of this T cell receptor beta chain is a study of OX40 agonist ivuxolimab in advanced cancers. Overall study: The diagnoses of dose-escalation patients were hepatocellular carcinoma, melanoma, renal cell or head and neck cancer. Eligibility admitted prior anti-PD-1, anti-PD-L1 or anti-CTLA-4 therapy; around 42% had some. Notes on the study in general: Clonal expansion was seen in CD4+ and CD8+ blood T cells by week 6 at 0.1 to 3.0 mg/kg.

The data were produced by immunoSEQ multiplex PCR, yet TCRdb's version contains in-frame clones alone and is incomplete. The sample records 70,000 to 75,000 clones, roughly 90% being singletons. V was trimmed by 2 bases and J by 4 bases, leaving 14 bases between them. Looked up from germline, CDR1 is MNHEY and CDR2 is SVGAGI. The CDR3 sequence is 15 residues long. A remark on this clone: Its antigen is not known.

This material consisted of CD4+ or CD8+ T cells sorted from blood, taken in a trial of the OX40 agonist ivuxolimab. This sequence joins TRBV6-5 and TRBJ1-2; D not resolved. The TCR originated in an adult with an advanced solid tumor such as melanoma, head and neck, liver or kidney cancer. The CDR3 nucleotides are TGTGCCAGCAGTTACGATCGGGATCCTGGCTATGGCTACACCTTC. Translating it yields CASSYDRDPGYGYTF.